These T cell receptor beta chains were read from a single sample in a study of cytomegalovirus exposure and HLA in healthy donors. This table comes from immunoSEQ multiplex PCR, and its TCRdb copy is limited to in-frame clones, with some not included. The sample includes around 300,000 clones, about 75% seen only once; the top ten take around 2.3%. Sequenced: PBMCs. All receptors come from a female donor in good health and CMV-seronegative. CDR3s include the opening cysteine and the closing phenylalanine or tryptophan. A D gene is named only where the DNA matches it firmly. Size tells how often a clone was seen (once, few, many) or the class of an expanded clone, and some rows leave it out.

CDR3 protein,CDR3 DNA,J gene,D gene,V gene,clone size
CATSRDFGLGSSYNEQFF,TGTGCCACCAGCAGAGATTTTGGACTAGGGAGCTCCTACAATGAGCAGTTCTTC,TRBJ2-1,TRBD2,TRBV15,.
CASSNTGFYGYTF,TGTGCCAGCTCGAATACAGGATTCTATGGCTACACCTTC,TRBJ1-2,.,TRBV25-1,.
CASSLPGGATEAFF,TGTGCCAGCAGCCTCCCGGGGGGGGCAACTGAAGCTTTCTTT,TRBJ1-1,.,TRBV13,.
CASSARLVKGNEQFF,TGTGCCAGCAGCGCCCGACTAGTAAAAGGGAATGAGCAGTTCTTC,TRBJ2-1,.,TRBV2,.
CATSGDRPGNEQFF,TGTGCCACCAGCGGGGACAGGCCTGGGAATGAGCAGTTCTTC,TRBJ2-1,TRBD1,TRBV15,.
CASSLFPVANQPQHF,TGTGCCAGCAGCTTGTTCCCAGTGGCTAATCAGCCCCAGCATTTT,TRBJ1-5,.,TRBV5-5,few
CSSSQDRDFVQPQHF,TGTTCCAGCAGCCAAGACAGGGACTTCGTTCAGCCCCAGCATTTT,TRBJ1-5,TRBD1,TRBV7-9,.
CASSYLGGMLGNEQFF,TGTGCCAGCAGTTACCTTGGCGGGATGCTTGGAAATGAGCAGTTCTTC,TRBJ2-1,.,TRBV6-5,.
CASSPRAGTSSYNEQFF,TGTGCCAGCAGCCCCAGAGCCGGGACTAGCTCCTACAATGAGCAGTTCTTC,TRBJ2-1,TRBD2,TRBV7-9,.
CASSPPGGQSTDTQYF,TGCGCCAGCAGCCCCCCGGGGGGGCAAAGCACAGATACGCAGTATTTT,TRBJ2-3,TRBD2,TRBV4-1,.
CASSLPGLDYNEQFF,TGTGCCAGCAGCCTTCCGGGACTAGACTACAATGAGCAGTTCTTC,TRBJ2-1,TRBD2,TRBV7-9,.
CASSKCDIMSSGANVLTF,TGTGCCAGCAGCAAGTGCGACATTATGAGTTCTGGGGCCAACGTCCTGACTTTC,TRBJ2-6,.,TRBV21-1,.
CASSVDPGVNTEAFF,TGTGCCAGCAGCGTAGACCCAGGGGTAAACACTGAAGCTTTCTTT,TRBJ1-1,.,TRBV9,.
CASRRGNEQYF,TGTGCCAGCAGACGAGGGAACGAGCAGTACTTC,TRBJ2-7,.,TRBV27,.